The entry below gives a single TCR beta chain sequence along with its context. Researchers ran the assay at a deep level. TCRdb's copy holds only in-frame clones and misses some; the assay was immunoSEQ multiplex PCR. The sample comprises more than 550,000 clones, 72% of which are singletons, and about 1.8% rests with the top ten. This CDR3 has 13 residues. The germline CDR1 and CDR2 sequences are MNHNS and SASEGT. V was pared by 1 base and J by 8 bases, with 3 bases of the junction left unmatched. This specimen comes from a study of shared clonotypes between healthy human individuals. Among the donors, all were Caucasian adults who lived in Nashville, Tennessee.

The rearrangement uses TRBV6-1 and TRBJ1-2; 8 bases match TRBD1. The source of this sequence is a woman aged 25 to 39 in good health. The sequencing sample was made of memory CD4+ T cells sorted from blood. As to subset: CD45RA-negative fraction. The CDR3 coding sequence is TGTGCCAGCAGTGAAGAGACAGGGGACGGCTACACCTTC. Protein sequence: CASSEETGDGYTF.